This T cell receptor (beta chain) was found in a study of preoperative IRX-2 immunotherapy in early breast cancer. Treatment here: preoperative locoregional IRX-2 cytokine immunotherapy. Patients received preoperative, locoregional IRX-2 cytokine immunotherapy in a phase Ib study. Profiling relied on immunoSEQ multiplex PCR, and the TCRdb table lists in-frame clones only, not all of them. The repertoire holds about 38,000 clones, with 65% to 90% as singletons. The CDR3 contains 15 residues. This sample comprised lymph node tissue, obtained after IRX-2 immunotherapy. The receptor's source is a human donor with breast cancer. The chain employs TRBV12-2 and TRBJ2-1; the table's D call of TRBD1 was not tested on the DNA. TRBV12-2 is a pseudogene segment. The CDR3 region is CASRSGQASYNEQFF. CDR3 DNA: TGTGCAAGTCGCTCGGGACAGGCCTCCTACAATGAGCAGTTCTTC.